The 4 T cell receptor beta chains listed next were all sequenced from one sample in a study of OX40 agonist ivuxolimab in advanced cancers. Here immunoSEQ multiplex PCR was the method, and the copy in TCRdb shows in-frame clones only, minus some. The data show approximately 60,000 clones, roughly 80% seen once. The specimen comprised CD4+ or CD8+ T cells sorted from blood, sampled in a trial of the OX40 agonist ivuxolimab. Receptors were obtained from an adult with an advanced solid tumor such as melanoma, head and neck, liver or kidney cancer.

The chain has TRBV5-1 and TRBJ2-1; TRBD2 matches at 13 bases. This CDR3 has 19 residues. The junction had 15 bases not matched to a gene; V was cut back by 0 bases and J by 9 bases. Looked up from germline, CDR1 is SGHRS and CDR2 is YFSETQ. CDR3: CASSLAGGLAGPRGGEQFF. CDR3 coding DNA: TGCGCCAGCAGCTTGGCCGGGGGACTAGCGGGACCTAGGGGTGGTGAGCAGTTCTTC.

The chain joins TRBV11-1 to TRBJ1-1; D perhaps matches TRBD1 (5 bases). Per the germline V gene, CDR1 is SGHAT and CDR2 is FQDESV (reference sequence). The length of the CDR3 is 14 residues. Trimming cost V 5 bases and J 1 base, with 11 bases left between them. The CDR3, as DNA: TGTGCCAGCAGCCCGGGACTCCAGAACACTGAAGCTTTCTTT. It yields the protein CASSPGLQNTEAFF. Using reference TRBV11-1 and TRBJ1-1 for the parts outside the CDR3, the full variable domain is EAEVAQSPRYKITEKSQAVAFWCDPISGHATLYWYRQILGQGPELLVQFQDESVVDDSQLPKDRFSAERLKGVDSTLKIQPAELGDSAMYLCASSPGLQNTEAFFGQGTRLTVV.

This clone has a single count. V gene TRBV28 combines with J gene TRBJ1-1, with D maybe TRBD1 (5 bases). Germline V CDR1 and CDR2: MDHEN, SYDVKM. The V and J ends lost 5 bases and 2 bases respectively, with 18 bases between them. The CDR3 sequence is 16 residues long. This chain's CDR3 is CASSPTGFPFNTEAFF. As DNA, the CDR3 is TGTGCCAGCAGTCCCACAGGTTTTCCCTTCAACACTGAAGCTTTCTTT. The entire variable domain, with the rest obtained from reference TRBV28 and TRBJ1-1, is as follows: DVKVTQSSRYLVKRTGEKVFLECVQDMDHENMFWYRQDPGLGLRLIYFSYDVKMKEKGDIPEGYSVSREKKERFSLILESASTNQTSMYLCASSPTGFPFNTEAFFGQGTRLTVV.

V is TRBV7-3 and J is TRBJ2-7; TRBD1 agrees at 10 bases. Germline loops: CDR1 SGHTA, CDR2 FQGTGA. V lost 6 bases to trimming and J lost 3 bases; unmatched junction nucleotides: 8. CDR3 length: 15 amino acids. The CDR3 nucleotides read TGTGCCAGCAGAAACTCCGGGACAGGGGACTACGAGCAGTACTTC. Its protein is CASRNSGTGDYEQYF.